The 32 T cell receptor beta chains below were found in one sample sequenced in a study of spatial heterogeneity in lung cancer. Time point: sample taken at primary tumor resection. TCRdb passed the 5' RACE reads through MiXCR, listing each CDR3 protein once. The data hold around 20,000 distinct CDR3 sequences, with around 6.4% observed a single time. Their specific antigens are unknown. Overall study findings and caveats: Counts that tracked tumor mutation counts were those of expanded intratumoral alpha and beta TCRs.

This material consisted of lung tumor tissue, taken at surgery. The source is a female donor with early-stage non-small cell lung cancer.

The table lists this clonotype with many counts. This beta chain appears as a stray read in a library generated for alpha chains; its size is not informative. The chain is built from TRBV3-1 and TRBJ1-1; no definite D call. The germline gives CDR1 LGHDT, CDR2 YNNKEL (reference sequence). The length of the CDR3 is 13 residues. The V end lost 1 base, the J end lost 0 bases, and 3 bases lay between the germline ends. The DNA of the CDR3 is TGTGCCAGCAGCCAAGGAATGAACACTGAAGCTTTCTTT. It specifies CASSQGMNTEAFF.

This clonotype was detected many times. This beta chain was picked up by a library intended for alpha chains and is off target, so its count carries little meaning. V gene TRBV7-2 combines with J gene TRBJ2-5, with TRBD1 identical over 10 bases. The CDR3 extends over 14 amino acids. Per germline, CDR1 SGHTA and CDR2 FQGNSA. V trimming: 6 bases; J trimming: 5 bases; junction bases outside the gene matches: 6. The CDR3 DNA is TGTGCCAGCAGGCCTGACAGGGGGCGCGAGACCCAGTACTTC. This sequence encodes CASRPDRGRETQYF.

This clonotype was observed many times. As an off-target read in a library built for alpha chains, this beta chain has a frequency of little significance. The J gene is TRBJ2-5, the V gene TRBV29-1, with TRBD2 matching 13 bases. CDR1 and CDR2 (germline): SQVTM, ANQGSEA. V gave up 6 bases and J gave up 4 bases; unmatched junction bases: 5. CDR3 length: 14 amino acids. The CDR3 reads CSVCRTSGRETQYF. CDR3 coding DNA: TGCAGCGTCTGTAGGACTAGCGGGAGAGAGACCCAGTACTTC.

This clonotype has at least ten counts. With the library built for alpha chains, this beta chain is off target and its frequency is not meaningful. The chain carries TRBV28 and TRBJ1-1; D is ambiguous. The CDR3 length is 11 residues. Germline CDR1 and CDR2: MDHEN and SYDVKM. The ends were cut back, 3 bases at V and 5 bases at J, with 4 bases in the middle. DNA of the CDR3: TGTGCCAGCAGTTTCGGGACTGAAGCTTTCTTT. It encodes CASSFGTEAFF.

This clonotype was seen at least ten times. Since the library was made to target alpha chains, this beta chain is a stray read and its abundance is not meaningful. The chain recombines TRBV29-1 with TRBJ2-1; 11 bases are a match to TRBD2. V shed 5 bases and J 14 bases; nucleotides not matched to a gene: 11. CDR1 SQVTM and CDR2 ANQGSEA come from the germline V gene. The length of the CDR3 is 13 residues. Written as DNA, the CDR3 is TGCAGCGTTCTACTAGCGGGAGACTCCTCCGAGTTCTTC. Its translation is CSVLLAGDSSEFF.

This clonotype is classed as medium-sized. Because the library targeted alpha chains, this beta chain is an off-target read whose size means little. The chain carries TRBV5-5 and TRBJ2-7, with 10 positions matching TRBD2. Germline V gene sequence: CDR1 SGHKS, CDR2 YYEKEE (reference sequence). V trimming: 0 bases; J trimming: 5 bases; junction bases outside the gene matches: 8. The CDR3 contains 16 residues. The CDR3 sequence is CASSLDLAGVAHEQYF. Here the CDR3 DNA reads TGTGCCAGCAGCTTGGACCTAGCGGGAGTAGCCCACGAGCAGTACTTC.

The sample holds many counts of this clonotype. The library was built for alpha chains, so this beta chain is an off-target read and its size means little. The rearrangement links TRBV12-3 or TRBV12-4 to TRBJ2-3, with 7 bases matching TRBD2. This CDR3 region has 15 residues. V lost 6 bases and J lost 4; bases outside the gene matches: 10. CDR3 residues: CASSPRPAGSDTQYF. The CDR3 DNA follows: TGTGCCAGCAGCCCGCGTCCAGCGGGGTCAGATACGCAGTATTTT.

Concerning this clonotype: This beta chain turned up in a library designed for alpha chains; as an off-target read, its abundance says little. The V gene is TRBV5-1, the J gene TRBJ2-5; 7 bases are shared with TRBD2. The germline V gene encodes CDR1 SGHRS and CDR2 YFSETQ. The length of the CDR3 is 12 residues. Trimming at V came to 5 bases and at J to 4 bases, leaving 2 bases not matched to a gene. The CDR3 loop is CASRREGETQYF. The DNA for the CDR3 is TGCGCCAGCAGGAGGGAGGGAGAGACCCAGTACTTC.

This clonotype was counted between two and nine times. Little can be read into the size of this beta chain, an off-target read in a library designed for alpha chains. The CDR3 DNA sequence: TGTGCCAGTACGTTCACCGGGGAGCTGTTTTTT. Its translation is CASTFTGELFF. This sequence joins TRBV2 and TRBJ2-2, with unresolved D. Germline V CDR1 and CDR2: SNHLY, FYNNEI. The CDR3 sequence is 11 residues long. The germline V and J ends were trimmed by 9 bases and 4 bases, with 6 bases remaining between them.

In its sample, this clonotype ranks as medium-sized. Within a library made for alpha chains, this beta chain is off target, and its count is uninformative. V usage is TRBV5-4 and J usage is TRBJ2-7; D unclear. The V end lost 0 bases, the J end lost 6 bases, and 13 bases lay between the germline ends. The CDR3 is 14 residues long. Germline CDR1 SGHNT, CDR2 YYREEE (reference sequence). CDR3: CASSLGLSLGEQYF. CDR3 nucleotide sequence: TGTGCCAGCAGCTTGGGGCTTAGTTTGGGCGAGCAGTACTTC. Full variable domain (outside the CDR3, taken from reference TRBV5-4 and TRBJ2-7): ETGVTQSPTHLIKTRGQQVTLRCSSQSGHNTVSWYQQALGQGPQFIFQYYREEENGRGNFPPRFSGLQFPNYSSELNVNALELDDSALYLCASSLGLSLGEQYFGPGTRLTVT.

This clonotype was seen a few times. Since the library was made to target alpha chains, this beta chain is a stray read and its abundance is not meaningful. The V call is TRBV20-1, the J call TRBJ1-1; the match to TRBD1 covers 7 bases. The CDR3 has 12 amino acids. Germline V CDR1 and CDR2: DFQATT, SNEGSKA (reference sequence). Trimming removed 6 bases from V and 1 base from J; junction bases left unmatched: 2. For the CDR3, the DNA is TGCAGTGCCGGGACAGAGAACACTGAAGCTTTCTTT. It encodes CSAGTENTEAFF.

With respect to this clonotype: This beta chain is off target for a library built for alpha chains, so its abundance means little. The chain couples TRBV7-2 to TRBJ2-7; TRBD1 matches 7 bases. The CDR3 sequence is 14 residues long. With V trimmed by 1 base and J by 3 bases, 3 bases remained unmatched. Germline V gives CDR1 SGHTA, CDR2 FQGNSA. CDR3 region: CASSLVPGGYEQYF. CDR3 coding DNA: TGTGCCAGCAGCTTAGTTCCAGGGGGCTACGAGCAGTACTTC. The variable domain in full, with the rest retrieved from reference TRBV7-2 and TRBJ2-7, is GAGVSQSPSNKVTEKGKDVELRCDPISGHTALYWYRQSLGQGLEFLIYFQGNSAPDKSGLPSDRFSAERTGGSVSTLTIQRTQQEDSAVYLCASSLVPGGYEQYFGPGTRLTVT.

Worth noting for this clonotype: Since it is a stray read in a library aimed at alpha chains, this beta chain has a size that is not meaningful. V is TRBV7-9 and J is TRBJ2-5; 8 nucleotides agree with TRBD2. Germline lookup yields CDR1 SEHNR and CDR2 FQNEAQ (reference sequence). This CDR3 is 17 amino acids long. The trim removed 6 bases at V and 0 bases at J, leaving 12 bases unmatched. This CDR3 is CASSRRASGLYQETQYF. CDR3 sequence (DNA): TGTGCCAGCAGTCGGCGGGCTAGCGGGCTATACCAAGAGACCCAGTACTTC.

This clonotype is classed as medium-sized. For a library built for alpha chains, this beta chain is a stray read; little rests on its size. The rearrangement joins TRBV9 to TRBJ2-7; the match to TRBD1 covers 8 bases. V trimming: 0 bases; J trimming: 3 bases; junction bases outside the gene matches: 5. The CDR3 spans 15 residues. Germline V lookup: CDR1 SGDLS, CDR2 YYNGEE. DNA of the CDR3: TGTGCCAGCAGCGTAGGTGTGGACAGGGTCTACGAGCAGTACTTC. It specifies CASSVGVDRVYEQYF.

This clonotype is deemed medium-sized (0.01 to 0.1%). The size of this beta chain means little, since it is a stray read in a library made for alpha chains. The CDR3 is CASSLFGTGMDEQFF. The CDR3 nucleotides read TGTGCCAGCAGCCTATTCGGGACAGGGATGGATGAGCAGTTCTTC. V is TRBV6-5 and J is TRBJ2-1, with 9 nucleotides matching TRBD1. This CDR3 has 15 amino acids. Trimming took 6 bases from V and 8 from J; bases not matched to a gene: 11. Germline CDR1 reads MNHEY; CDR2 reads SVGAGI.

Sample share makes this clonotype medium-sized. Within a library made for alpha chains, this beta chain is off target, and its count is uninformative. The chain combines TRBV5-1 with TRBJ1-5, with unresolved D. V gave up 7 bases and J gave up 2 bases, with 25 bases separating them. The CDR3 has 18 residues. The germline CDR1 and CDR2 sequences are SGHRS and YFSETQ. The CDR3 reads CASSIGPRFRGGNQPQHF. CDR3 nucleotides: TGCGCCAGCTCAATTGGGCCCCGGTTTCGGGGTGGCAATCAGCCCCAGCATTTT.

As for this clonotype: This beta chain represents an off-target read in a library built for alpha chains; its size is of limited meaning. This chain connects TRBV20-1 to TRBJ1-2; maybe TRBD1 (5 bases). This CDR3 contains 15 residues. Trimming took 2 bases from V and 4 from J, leaving 17 bases between them. The germline gives CDR1 DFQATT, CDR2 SNEGSKA (reference sequence). For the CDR3, the DNA is TGCAGTGCTAGACTTCCCGACAGAGCTAGCTATGGCTACACCTTC. Protein: CSARLPDRASYGYTF.

This clonotype appeared many times. Since it is a stray read in a library aimed at alpha chains, this beta chain has a size that is not meaningful. The V gene is TRBV28, the J gene TRBJ1-5; D is unresolved. The V gene's germline CDR1 is MDHEN and CDR2 SYDVKM. This CDR3 has 15 amino acids. The ends were cut back, 6 bases at V and 9 bases at J, with 21 bases in the middle. In nucleotides, the CDR3 is TGTGCCAGCAGCCCCCAAGAGGTAGGAGAGGCGCCCCAGCATTTT. This codes for CASSPQEVGEAPQHF. The variable domain in full, completed from reference TRBV28 and TRBJ1-5, reads DVKVTQSSRYLVKRTGEKVFLECVQDMDHENMFWYRQDPGLGLRLIYFSYDVKMKEKGDIPEGYSVSREKKERFSLILESASTNQTSMYLCASSPQEVGEAPQHFGDGTRLSIL.

The sample holds many counts of this clonotype. This beta chain is a stray read from a library made for alpha chains; its abundance is not meaningful. V gene TRBV6-1 combines with J gene TRBJ2-7; D ambiguous. Trimming took off 1 base at V and 0 bases at J, with 7 bases between the two ends. CDR1 and CDR2 (germline): MNHNS, SASEGT. This CDR3 is built from 14 residues. The CDR3 DNA sequence: TGTGCCAGCAGTGAAGACATTTTCTCCTACGAGCAGTACTTC. Amino acid sequence: CASSEDIFSYEQYF.

Judged by abundance, this clonotype is medium-sized (0.01 to 0.1%). Because this beta chain is a stray read in a library intended to capture alpha chains, its abundance should not be given much weight. The rearrangement joins TRBV5-1 to TRBJ2-7; 8 bases match TRBD1. CDR1 SGHRS and CDR2 YFSETQ come from the germline V gene. The CDR3 runs 13 residues. V lost 4 bases to trimming and J lost 2 bases; unmatched junction nucleotides: 2. The DNA of the CDR3 is TGCGCCAGCAGCGGACAGGGTACCTACGAGCAGTACTTC. Translation gives CASSGQGTYEQYF.

This clonotype was detected a few times. The library was designed around alpha chains, so this beta chain is a stray read whose abundance carries little weight. The chain combines TRBV12-3 or TRBV12-4 with TRBJ2-2, with 8 bases aligning to TRBD1. With V trimmed by 7 bases and J by 6 bases, 10 bases remained unmatched. There are 15 residues in the CDR3. Here the CDR3 DNA reads TGTGCCAGCAAGACCGGACAGGGTTTAGCCGGGGAGCTGTTTTTT. Translating gives CASKTGQGLAGELFF.

On this clonotype itself: This beta chain lies outside the target of a library built for alpha chains; its clone size means little. This sequence joins TRBV20-1 and TRBJ1-4; D may be TRBD1 (6 bases). The CDR3 is 13 residues long. Between the trimmed V and J ends, which lost 4 bases and 6 bases, there was a span of 12 bases. Germline lookup yields CDR1 DFQATT and CDR2 SNEGSKA (reference sequence). The DNA for the CDR3 is TGCAGTGCTAACCGGGACAACTATGAAAAACTGTTTTTT. It translates to CSANRDNYEKLFF.

This clonotype has at least ten counts. This beta chain is a stray read from a library made for alpha chains; its abundance is not meaningful. The chain uses TRBV3-1 and TRBJ2-7; D possibly corresponds to TRBD1 (6 bases). From germline, CDR1 is LGHDT and CDR2 YNNKEL (reference sequence). Trimming shortened V by 5 bases and J by 2 bases, and 10 bases separated the two germline ends. CDR3 length equals 13 residues. The CDR3 region has the DNA TGTGCCAGCAGCGTACAGGGTCCCTACGAGCAGTACTTC. Its translation is CASSVQGPYEQYF.

This clonotype is judged medium-sized. This beta chain came through as a stray read in a library set up for alpha chains, and its size says little. CDR3 amino acids: CASSSDRGYTF. In DNA, the CDR3 is TGTGCCAGCAGTTCGGACAGAGGCTACACCTTC. V and J are TRBV28 and TRBJ1-2; the D gene is possibly TRBD1 (6 bases). The length of the CDR3 is 11 residues. V shed 4 bases and J shed 8 bases, with 8 bases lying between them. CDR1 and CDR2 from the germline V gene are MDHEN and SYDVKM.

This clonotype was counted many times. The library was built for alpha chains, so this beta chain is an off-target read and its size means little. This sequence joins TRBV18 and TRBJ1-5, with D maybe TRBD1 (6 bases). With 1 base removed from V and 7 bases from J, the gap between germline ends came to 11 bases. Germline CDR1 reads KGHSH; CDR2 reads LQKENI. This CDR3 spans 14 amino acids. CDR3 sequence (DNA): TGTGCCAGCTCACCACAACAGGGTACCCAGCCCCAGCATTTT. It yields the protein CASSPQQGTQPQHF.

This clonotype was counted ten times or more. Found in a library prepared for alpha chains, this beta chain is an off-target read, and its abundance has little meaning. V and J are TRBV3-1 and TRBJ2-1; TRBD2 agrees at 11 bases. CDR3 length: 17 residues. Germline CDR1 and CDR2: LGHDT and YNNKEL (reference sequence). V was clipped by 3 bases and J by 5 bases; unmatched bases: 9. The CDR3 protein is CASSHSPVSGRDNEQFF. CDR3 DNA sequence: TGTGCCAGCAGCCATTCCCCGGTTAGCGGGAGGGACAATGAGCAGTTCTTC.

This clonotype has a count of ten or more. This beta chain came through as a stray read in a library set up for alpha chains, and its size says little. The chain couples TRBV20-1 to TRBJ2-2, with D perhaps TRBD1 (6 bases). The CDR3 contains 14 residues. Germline assignment: CDR1 DFQATT and CDR2 SNEGSKA (reference sequence). V was clipped by 6 bases and J by 7 bases, with 18 bases between them. CDR3 sequence reads: CSAKPGTIGGELFF. The CDR3 bases are TGCAGTGCCAAACCCGGGACAATAGGCGGGGAGCTGTTTTTT.

This clonotype has a count of ten or more. The library was built for alpha chains, so this beta chain is an off-target read and its size means little. The chain carries TRBV6-5 and TRBJ1-1; no firm D call. The CDR3 consists of 13 residues. The V end was cut by 3 bases, the J end by 1 base, with 6 bases between. Germline V gene sequence: CDR1 MNHEY, CDR2 SVGAGI. Here the CDR3 reads CASSYQANTEAFF. DNA of the CDR3: TGTGCCAGCAGTTATCAGGCGAACACTGAAGCTTTCTTT.

A note on this clonotype: This beta chain lies outside the target of a library built for alpha chains; its clone size means little. The CDR3 nucleotides read TGTGCCAGCAGTGACTCGGCCCCCCCGAGGAACACTGAAGCTTTCTTT. Translated, it gives CASSDSAPPRNTEAFF. The rearrangement joins TRBV6-4 to TRBJ1-1, with D uncertain. CDR3 length: 16 residues. Trimming took 0 bases from V and 1 from J, leaving 12 bases between them. CDR1 is MRHNA and CDR2 is SNTAGT in the germline V gene.

In its sample, this clonotype was seen many times. This beta chain is off target for a library built for alpha chains, so its abundance means little. V gene TRBV29-1 combines with J gene TRBJ2-1, with a possible D match to TRBD2 (6 bases). The CDR3 runs 13 residues. Germline V gene lookup returns CDR1 SQVTM and CDR2 ANQGSEA. V was cut by 3 bases and J by 10 bases, with 16 bases left in between. As DNA, the CDR3 is TGCAGCGTTGACGGGAGTAATTTGCAAGAGCAGTTCTTC. This gives the protein CSVDGSNLQEQFF.

This clonotype was detected ten times or more. A library made for alpha chains picked up this beta chain off target, so its size means little. This chain links TRBV29-1 with TRBJ2-7; TRBD2 matches 9 bases. V was pared by 3 bases and J by 2 bases, with 2 bases of the junction left unmatched. The CDR3 loop spans 13 amino acids. The V gene's germline CDR1 is SQVTM and CDR2 ANQGSEA. This CDR3 reads CSVDGGRAYEQYF. The CDR3 DNA follows: TGCAGCGTTGACGGCGGGAGGGCCTACGAGCAGTACTTC.

This clonotype occurred many times. The library was built for alpha chains, so this beta chain is an off-target read and its size means little. The chain carries TRBV9 and TRBJ1-1; possible D gene TRBD1, 5 bases. Looked up from germline, CDR1 is SGDLS and CDR2 is YYNGEE. This CDR3 spans 14 amino acids. The V gene lost 4 bases and the J gene lost 5 bases, with 15 bases spanning the gap. The CDR3 DNA reads as TGTGCCAGCAGCAAACAGGAGGGGCATACTGAAGCTTTCTTT. As protein: CASSKQEGHTEAFF.